This entry concerns a single TCR beta chain. The record originates from a study of blood T cell repertoires in COVID-19. Overall study context: The United States, Italy and Spain provided the acute and convalescent COVID-19 samples. T cells, B-cell-depleted T cells, or PBMCs supplied cDNA or gDNA.

Germline V lookup: CDR1 KGHSH, CDR2 LQKENI. The CDR3 is made up of 14 amino acids. V shed 2 bases and J shed 1 base, with 8 bases lying between them. How the authors handled the data: Amplification from reference gene primers served as the basis for estimated nucleated cell counts. Data came from immunoSEQ multiplex PCR; TCRdb stores just in-frame clones and leaves some out. Clonal size and the V and J genes are those of that table, whereas D and trimming came from the DNA. The sample lists about 50,000 clones, around 79% seen once, with about two fifths in the top ten. Sample: peripheral blood. This receptor was identified in a man between 65 and 85 years old with active or convalescent COVID-19. The genes are TRBV18 and TRBJ1-1; D is undetermined. The CDR3 protein is CASSPAQWNTEAFF. The CDR3, as DNA: TGTGCCAGCTCACCAGCACAGTGGAACACTGAAGCTTTCTTT.